These T cell receptor beta chains were read from a single sample in a study of T cells in Graves' hyperthyroidism and ophthalmopathy. TCRdb fed the multiplex PCR reads into MiXCR, producing one record per CDR3 protein. The sample records a few hundred thousand distinct CDR3 sequences, more than 15% being singletons. Sequencing input: blood. The origin of the receptors is a woman younger than 35 with Graves' ophthalmopathy. Each CDR3 is given with its conserved first and last residue. A D gene is named only where the DNA matches it firmly. Clone sizes are given selectively: once, few, many, or a class where the clone is expanded.

>.|many|TRBJ2-3|TRBV7-9
CASSFPVTDTQYF
TGTGCCAGCAGCTTCCCGGTCACAGATACGCAGTATTTT
>.|.|TRBJ2-7|TRBV9
CASSVRVNSYEQYF
TGTGCCAGCAGCGTAAGGGTGAACTCCTACGAGCAGTACTTC
>TRBD1|.|TRBJ1-2|TRBV29-1
CSAEQGAFYGYTF
TGCAGCGCAGAACAGGGGGCTTTCTATGGCTACACCTTC
>.|few|TRBJ1-2|TRBV2
CASRPSPFTGIYSYTF
TGTGCCAGCAGACCCAGCCCTTTCACAGGGATCTATAGCTACACCTTC
>TRBD1|few|TRBJ2-1|TRBV28
CASSRDSRQFF
TGTGCCAGCAGCCGGGACAGCCGGCAGTTCTTC
>.|many|TRBJ1-1|TRBV11-1
CASSLGPRDPNTEAFF
TGTGCCAGCAGCTTGGGGCCCAGGGACCCGAACACTGAAGCTTTCTTT
>TRBD1|.|TRBJ1-3|TRBV9
CASSTRDSSWTIYF
TGTGCCAGCAGCACCCGGGACAGCTCCTGGACCATATATTTT
>.|.|TRBJ1-2|TRBV28
CASTHYGSGYTF
TGTGCCAGCACCCACTATGGCAGCGGCTACACCTTC
>TRBD2|once|TRBJ2-3|TRBV5-1
CASSPGLAGGGHTDTQYF
TGCGCCAGCAGCCCCGGACTAGCGGGGGGGGGACACACAGATACGCAGTATTTT
>TRBD1|once|TRBJ1-1|TRBV5-6
CASSQDGTGGLTEAFF
TGTGCCAGCAGCCAAGATGGGACAGGGGGCCTAACTGAAGCTTTCTTT
>.|few|TRBJ2-1|TRBV5-5
CASSFLVAGQEQFF
TGTGCCAGCAGCTTTCTGGTTGCGGGACAAGAGCAGTTCTTC
>.|few|TRBJ1-2|TRBV3-1
CASSPPGRRGRGYTF
TGTGCCAGCAGCCCTCCGGGACGCCGTGGTCGGGGCTACACCTTC
>.|few|TRBJ2-3|TRBV27
CASKSSTDTQYF
TGTGCCAGCAAATCTAGCACAGATACGCAGTATTTT
>.|many|TRBJ2-7|TRBV6-6
CASSYSGETRRYEQYF
TGTGCCAGCAGTTACTCGGGGGAAACCCGGCGCTACGAGCAGTACTTC
>TRBD2|few|TRBJ2-7|TRBV4-2
CASSQELAVNYEQYF
TGTGCCAGCAGCCAAGAGCTAGCGGTAAACTACGAGCAGTACTTC
>.|.|TRBJ1-2|TRBV29-1
CSVGRQYYGYTF
TGCAGCGTTGGGCGCCAGTACTATGGCTACACCTTC
>.|many|TRBJ1-1|TRBV7-9
CASSPTGPDTEAFF
TGTGCCAGCAGCCCGACCGGACCGGACACTGAAGCTTTCTTT
>TRBD1|many|TRBJ2-7|TRBV6-6
CASSYSRTGFSYEQYF
TGTGCCAGCAGTTACTCGAGGACAGGGTTCTCCTACGAGCAGTACTTC